These 30 T cell receptor beta chains came from one sample sequenced in a study of early T cells in non-severe SARS-CoV-2 infection. TCRdb re-analysed the 5' RACE reads in MiXCR, keeping a single row per CDR3 protein. Of 50,000 to 70,000 distinct CDR3 sequences in the sample, approximately 9% were seen once. Sequenced material: whole blood. These receptors all stem from an adult who was a healthcare worker with PCR-confirmed SARS-CoV-2 infection or an uninfected control (not recorded which).

This clonotype turned up a few times. The rearrangement links TRBV20-1 to TRBJ1-2; D possibly corresponds to TRBD1 (5 bases). The CDR3 covers 12 residues. Germline lookup yields CDR1 DFQATT and CDR2 SNEGSKA (reference sequence). Trimming took 6 bases from V and 4 from J, leaving 12 bases between them. The CDR3 DNA sequence: TGCAGTGCCCCATCAGGGCGCTATGGCTACACCTTC. Translated: CSAPSGRYGYTF.

This clonotype was observed a few times. This rearrangement joins TRBV29-1 to TRBJ2-1; TRBD2 matches 7 bases. This CDR3 has 15 residues. V lost 5 bases to trimming and J lost 1 base; unmatched junction nucleotides: 8. Germline values: CDR1 SQVTM, CDR2 ANQGSEA. For the CDR3, the DNA is TGCAGCGTTCCAACCCTAGCGGTGTCCTACAATGAGCAGTTCTTC. Translation: CSVPTLAVSYNEQFF.

This clonotype occurred many times. The V and J genes are TRBV28 and TRBJ2-5; D could derive from TRBD1 or TRBD2 (6 bases each). CDR1 is MDHEN, CDR2 SYDVKM, per germline. V lost 5 bases, J lost 2 bases, and 15 bases lay in between. CDR3 length: 15 residues. This CDR3 reads CASSQGGTLQETQYF. The DNA of the CDR3 is TGTGCCAGCAGTCAAGGGGGGACCCTACAAGAGACCCAGTACTTC.

V and J are TRBV4-2 and TRBJ2-7; TRBD1 agrees at 7 bases. The CDR3 runs to 15 residues. The J segment lost 5 bases and the V segment lost 2 bases, leaving 9 bases of the junction unmatched. The germline V gene encodes CDR1 LGHNA and CDR2 YNFKEQ. The CDR3 here is CASSQSLGQYDEQYF. The CDR3 coding sequence is TGTGCCAGCAGCCAATCTTTGGGACAGTACGACGAGCAGTACTTC.

This sequence joins TRBV9 and TRBJ2-2, with D unresolved. The CDR3 consists of 14 residues. Trimming stripped 3 bases from V and 3 bases from J, with 9 bases between. The germline CDR1 and CDR2 sequences are SGDLS and YYNGEE. The CDR3 spells CASSARQYTGELFF. CDR3 DNA: TGTGCCAGCAGCGCGCGACAATACACCGGGGAGCTGTTTTTT.

This clonotype was detected many times. The chain links TRBV6-2 or TRBV6-3 to TRBJ2-3; D is perhaps TRBD1 (6 bases). Germline CDR1 reads MNHEY; CDR2 reads SVGEGT. This CDR3 has 15 amino acids. With 5 bases removed from V and 5 bases from J, the gap between germline ends came to 17 bases. CDR3 sequence (DNA): TGTGCCAGCAGTCCCCCGGGACATAGGGGAGATACGCAGTATTTT. Translation: CASSPPGHRGDTQYF.

The CDR3 loop is CASSPRVGDTQYF. Written as DNA, the CDR3 is TGCGCCAGCAGCCCCAGGGTGGGGGATACGCAGTATTTT. This chain joins TRBV5-1 and TRBJ2-3; weak D call: TRBD1 (5 bases). CDR3 length: 13 amino acids. Germline V gene data show CDR1 as SGHRS and CDR2 as YFSETQ. The V end lost 4 bases, the J end lost 6 bases, and 12 bases lay between the germline ends. Together with reference TRBV5-1 and TRBJ2-3, the CDR3 gives the full variable domain: KAGVTQTPRYLIKTRGQQVTLSCSPISGHRSVSWYQQTPGQGLQFLFEYFSETQRNKGNFPGRFSGRQFSNSRSEMNVSTLELGDSALYLCASSPRVGDTQYFGPGTRLTVL.

This clonotype showed up just once. The chain carries TRBV7-7 and TRBJ2-3; D is perhaps TRBD2 (6 bases). The germline V gene encodes CDR1 SSHAT and CDR2 FNYEAQ (reference sequence). This CDR3 contains 15 residues. V was cut by 5 bases and J by 1 base, with 13 bases left in between. The DNA for the CDR3 is TGTGCCAGCAGCGCCAGTAGCGGACGCACAGATACGCAGTATTTT. This codes for CASSASSGRTDTQYF.

This clonotype occurred many times. The chain combines TRBV7-8 with TRBJ2-7; 7 bases line up with TRBD2. Germline assignment: CDR1 SGHVS and CDR2 FQNEAQ. The CDR3 consists of 16 residues. V gave up 1 base and J gave up 4 bases; unmatched junction bases: 10. The CDR3 nucleotides read TGTGCCAGCAGCTTAGTGGTCCCTAGCGGAGTTTACGAGCAGTACTTC. Translating gives CASSLVVPSGVYEQYF. Full variable domain (outside the CDR3, taken from reference TRBV7-8 and TRBJ2-7): GAGVSQSPRYKVAKRGQDVALRCDPISGHVSLFWYQQALGQGPEFLTYFQNEAQLDKSGLPSDRFFAERPEGSVSTLKIQRTQQEDSAVYLCASSLVVPSGVYEQYFGPGTRLTVT.

This clonotype was observed many times. The V call is TRBV5-4, the J call TRBJ1-6; 9 nucleotides line up with TRBD1. Germline lookup yields CDR1 SGHNT and CDR2 YYREEE (reference sequence). CDR3 size: 14 residues. Trimming removed 5 bases from V and 7 bases from J; junction bases left unmatched: 4. The CDR3 nucleotides read TGTGCCAGCAGTTCGGGACAGGGAAATTCACCCCTCCACTTT. Translating gives CASSSGQGNSPLHF.

J is TRBJ2-1 and V is TRBV10-3, with 12 positions matching TRBD2. The CDR3 is 19 residues long. Germline CDR1 is ENHRY and CDR2 is SYGVKD. Losses at the gene ends were 6 bases for V and 0 bases for J; bases not matched to a gene: 12. This CDR3 is CAIRAGLAGFSSSYNEQFF. The CDR3 DNA follows: TGTGCCATCAGAGCGGGACTAGCGGGCTTCTCGAGCTCCTACAATGAGCAGTTCTTC.

Note on this clonotype: A read error may explain this, as a much larger clone is one base away. This chain links TRBV9 with TRBJ2-5; D may be TRBD1 or TRBD2 (6 bases each). The ends were cut back, 4 bases at V and 5 bases at J, with 15 bases in the middle. Germline-derived CDR1 and CDR2 are SGDLS and YYNGEE. The CDR3 contains 14 residues. DNA of the CDR3: TGTGCCAGCAGCACAGACCCGGGGGCGGAGACCCAGTACTTC. Its protein product is CASSTDPGAETQYF.

This clonotype was observed a handful of times. DNA for the CDR3: TGCGCCAGCAGCTTGAGTCAGGGGGCAGGCGAGCAGTACTTC. This translates into CASSLSQGAGEQYF. The rearrangement uses TRBV5-1 and TRBJ2-7; 8 positions match TRBD1. J gave up 6 bases and V 1 base, and 6 bases lay outside the gene matches. The CDR3 has 14 residues. CDR1 and CDR2 from the germline V gene are SGHRS and YFSETQ.

This clonotype was seen many times. This sequence joins TRBV30 and TRBJ1-1, with D uncertain. The ends were cut back, 0 bases at V and 1 base at J, with 9 bases in the middle. The CDR3 loop spans 14 amino acids. Germline values: CDR1 GTSNPN, CDR2 SVGIG (reference sequence). CDR3 nucleotide sequence: TGTGCCTGGAGTGTCGGACGGAAGAACACTGAAGCTTTCTTT. This codes for CAWSVGRKNTEAFF.

This clonotype was counted many times. This sequence joins TRBV11-3 and TRBJ2-2, with 11 nucleotides matching TRBD2. V lost 0 bases, J lost 0 bases, and 6 bases stayed unmatched. CDR3 length: 19 amino acids. Germline loops: CDR1 SGHNT, CDR2 YENEEA. In DNA form, the CDR3 reads TGTGCCAGCAGCTTAGAGGCTAGCGGGAGGAACCCGAACACCGGGGAGCTGTTTTTT. It codes for CASSLEASGRNPNTGELFF.

The J gene is TRBJ2-7, the V gene TRBV29-1, with 8 bases fitting TRBD2. Per germline, CDR1 SQVTM and CDR2 ANQGSEA. The CDR3 totals 13 residues. J lost 6 bases, V lost 7 bases, and 11 bases had no gene match. This chain's CDR3 is CSAIRGGVGEQYF. As DNA, the CDR3 is TGCAGCGCAATACGGGGGGGAGTTGGCGAGCAGTACTTC.

This clonotype appeared a few times. This chain connects TRBV7-2 to TRBJ1-5; no reliable D call. V was pared by 0 bases and J by 4 bases, with 7 bases between. The CDR3 has 14 amino acids. Germline V lookup: CDR1 SGHTA, CDR2 FQGNSA. The CDR3 nucleotides are TGTGCCAGCAGCTTAGCGCCCTCAAATCAGCCCCAGCATTTT. Translated: CASSLAPSNQPQHF.

At least ten counts were recorded for this clonotype. The V gene is TRBV28, the J gene TRBJ2-1; no definite D call. Trimming cost V 7 bases and J 1 base, with 11 bases left between them. The CDR3 loop spans 14 amino acids. Germline assignment: CDR1 MDHEN and CDR2 SYDVKM. This CDR3 is CASIPIGSYNEQFF. The CDR3 DNA is TGTGCCAGCATCCCGATTGGTTCCTACAATGAGCAGTTCTTC. The full variable domain, with the rest looked up from reference TRBV28 and TRBJ2-1, is DVKVTQSSRYLVKRTGEKVFLECVQDMDHENMFWYRQDPGLGLRLIYFSYDVKMKEKGDIPEGYSVSREKKERFSLILESASTNQTSMYLCASIPIGSYNEQFFGPGTRLTVL.

This clonotype was detected many times. The chain uses TRBV7-9 and TRBJ1-6; no clear D gene. This CDR3 is built from 16 residues. V lost 5 bases to trimming and J lost 9 bases, with 20 bases between them. Germline V CDR1 and CDR2: SEHNR, FQNEAQ (reference sequence). The CDR3 coding sequence is TGTGCCAGCAGCCCAATAGAGGCTTTTTTCGGTTCACCCCTCCACTTT. It encodes CASSPIEAFFGSPLHF.

This clonotype appeared a few times. The chain is built from TRBV28 and TRBJ2-1; D possibly corresponds to TRBD2 (6 bases). Germline CDR1 MDHEN, CDR2 SYDVKM. V gave up 6 bases and J gave up 5 bases, with 14 bases separating them. The CDR3 sequence is 14 residues long. The CDR3 DNA follows: TGTGCCAGCAGCCCCCTAGCGAAGCACAATGAGCAGTTCTTC. Amino acid sequence: CASSPLAKHNEQFF.

This chain joins TRBV20-1 and TRBJ2-1; 7 nucleotides line up with TRBD2. The CDR3 has 16 residues. The germline CDR1 and CDR2 sequences are DFQATT and SNEGSKA (reference sequence). V was pared by 0 bases and J by 7 bases, with 12 bases of the junction left unmatched. Here the CDR3 reads CSARDLLRSGVNEQFF. The CDR3 coding sequence is TGCAGTGCTAGAGATCTGCTAAGGAGCGGGGTTAATGAGCAGTTCTTC.

In its sample, this clonotype was seen many times. The rearrangement joins TRBV4-3 to TRBJ2-3, with a weak D call TRBD1 (5 bases). The germline V gene encodes CDR1 LGHNA and CDR2 YSLEER. Trimming removed 1 base at V and 6 bases at J, with 8 bases between. This CDR3 has 13 residues. CDR3 sequence (DNA): TGCGCCAGCAGCCAAGTAGGGGTGGATACGCAGTATTTT. It encodes CASSQVGVDTQYF.

This clonotype was picked up many times. The chain combines TRBV28 with TRBJ2-1; 8 nucleotides align to TRBD2. The V gene end was trimmed by 6 bases and the J gene end by 5 bases; junction bases not matched to a gene: 12. CDR3 length equals 16 residues. Germline V gene sequence: CDR1 MDHEN, CDR2 SYDVKM. CDR3 sequence: CASRKLTGTRHNEQFF. The CDR3, as DNA: TGTGCCAGCAGAAAACTGACCGGGACTAGGCACAATGAGCAGTTCTTC.

This clonotype was seen only once. The CDR3: CASSSFAGGSYNEQFF. The DNA for the CDR3 is TGTGCCAGCAGTTCCTTCGCGGGAGGCTCCTACAATGAGCAGTTCTTC. The chain combines TRBV6-2 or TRBV6-3 with TRBJ2-1, with 8 bases identical to TRBD2. V shed 4 bases, J shed 0 bases, and the junction held 5 bases outside the gene matches. Germline V gene data show CDR1 as MNHEY and CDR2 as SVGEGT. CDR3 length equals 16 residues.

At least ten counts were recorded for this clonotype. V and J are TRBV9 and TRBJ2-1; 8 nucleotides align to TRBD2. The V segment lost 3 bases and the J segment 1 base; nucleotides outside the gene matches: 9. Germline V CDR1 and CDR2: SGDLS, YYNGEE. The CDR3 has 17 residues. CDR3 amino acids: CASSADYGGRSYNEQFF. CDR3 DNA: TGTGCCAGCAGCGCAGATTACGGCGGGAGGTCCTACAATGAGCAGTTCTTC.

This clonotype was counted a few times. The CDR3 sequence: CASSLGLAGIVGEQFF. In DNA, the CDR3 is TGTGCCAGCAGTTTAGGGTTAGCGGGAATAGTGGGTGAGCAGTTCTTC. The chain is built from TRBV12-3 or TRBV12-4 and TRBJ2-1; TRBD2 aligns across 8 bases. The CDR3 has 16 residues. With 1 base clipped from V and 9 bases from J, the junction kept 11 bases outside the gene matches.

This clonotype was detected ten times or more. The rearrangement joins TRBV13 to TRBJ2-1, with TRBD2 matching over 7 bases. There are 14 residues in the CDR3. Germline trimming cut 2 bases from V and 5 bases from J; bases unmatched to any gene: 3. CDR1 and CDR2 (germline): PRHDT, FYEKMQ (reference sequence). For the CDR3, the DNA is TGTGCCAGCAGCTTACCGGGACTAAACAATGAGCAGTTCTTC. Amino acids: CASSLPGLNNEQFF.

The gene calls are TRBV18 and TRBJ1-1, with D uncertain. Germline V gene data show CDR1 as KGHSH and CDR2 as LQKENI. V gave up 2 bases and J gave up 8 bases, with 9 bases separating them. CDR3 length: 12 amino acids. The CDR3: CASSPEWGEAFF. DNA of the CDR3: TGTGCCAGCTCACCAGAGTGGGGAGAAGCTTTCTTT.

This clonotype was counted at least ten times. The CDR3 nucleotides are TGTGCCAGCAGTGAAGGAGGGTCTGGTAGCAATCAGCCCCAGCATTTT. As protein: CASSEGGSGSNQPQHF. The J gene is TRBJ1-5, the V gene TRBV2, with D unclear. This CDR3 spans 16 amino acids. The V gene lost 1 base and the J gene lost 0 bases, with 10 bases spanning the gap. CDR1 and CDR2 from the germline V gene are SNHLY and FYNNEI.

This clonotype was recorded many times. This chain joins TRBV12-3 or TRBV12-4 and TRBJ2-2; TRBD2 agrees at 8 bases. With V trimmed by 4 bases and J by 4 bases, 8 bases remained unmatched. The CDR3 runs to 16 residues. CDR3 loop: CASSYPGLDGTGELFF. CDR3 sequence (DNA): TGTGCCAGCAGTTATCCGGGACTAGACGGCACCGGGGAGCTGTTTTTT.